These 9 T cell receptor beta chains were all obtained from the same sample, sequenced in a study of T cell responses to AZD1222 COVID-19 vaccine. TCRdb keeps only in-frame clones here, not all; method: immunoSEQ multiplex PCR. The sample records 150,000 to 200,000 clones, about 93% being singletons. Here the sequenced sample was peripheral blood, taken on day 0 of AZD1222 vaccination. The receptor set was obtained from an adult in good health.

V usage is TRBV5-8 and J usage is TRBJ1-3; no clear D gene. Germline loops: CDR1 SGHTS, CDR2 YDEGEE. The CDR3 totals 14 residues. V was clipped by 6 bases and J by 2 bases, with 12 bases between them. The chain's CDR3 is CASKGRGAGNTIYF. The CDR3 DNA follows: TGTGCCAGCAAGGGCCGAGGAGCTGGAAACACCATATATTTT.

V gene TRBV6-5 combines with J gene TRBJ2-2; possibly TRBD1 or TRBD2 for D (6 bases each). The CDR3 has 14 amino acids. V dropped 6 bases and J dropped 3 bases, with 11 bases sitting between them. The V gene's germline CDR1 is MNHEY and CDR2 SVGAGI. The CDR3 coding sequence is TGTGCCAGCAGGGGGGGACACTACACCGGGGAGCTGTTTTTT. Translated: CASRGGHYTGELFF.

The CDR3 bases are TGTGCCAGCAGGAGGACTAGCGGCTACGAGCAGTACTTC. Its protein product is CASRRTSGYEQYF. V and J are TRBV6-5 and TRBJ2-7; 10 nucleotides agree with TRBD2. The V and J ends lost 6 bases and 3 bases, in that order; junction bases with no gene match: 2. Germline V gene lookup returns CDR1 MNHEY and CDR2 SVGAGI. CDR3 length: 13 amino acids.

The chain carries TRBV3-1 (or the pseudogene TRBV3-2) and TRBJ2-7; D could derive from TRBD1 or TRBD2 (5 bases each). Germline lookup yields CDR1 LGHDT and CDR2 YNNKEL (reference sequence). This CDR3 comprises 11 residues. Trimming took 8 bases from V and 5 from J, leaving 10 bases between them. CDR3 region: CASGTGHEQYF. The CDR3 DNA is TGTGCCAGCGGGACGGGCCACGAGCAGTACTTC.

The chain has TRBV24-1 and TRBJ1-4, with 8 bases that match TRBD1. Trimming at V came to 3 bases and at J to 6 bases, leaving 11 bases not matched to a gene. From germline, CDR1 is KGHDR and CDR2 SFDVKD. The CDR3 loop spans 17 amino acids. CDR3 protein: CATSDPATGEGHEKLFF. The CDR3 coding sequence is TGTGCCACCAGTGATCCGGCGACAGGGGAGGGGCATGAAAAACTGTTTTTT.

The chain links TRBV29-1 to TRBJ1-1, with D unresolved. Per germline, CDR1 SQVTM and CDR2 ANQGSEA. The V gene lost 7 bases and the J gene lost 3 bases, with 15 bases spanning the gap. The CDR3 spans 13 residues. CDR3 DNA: TGCAGCGGGAAAATGAGCGGTCACACTGAAGCTTTCTTT. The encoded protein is CSGKMSGHTEAFF. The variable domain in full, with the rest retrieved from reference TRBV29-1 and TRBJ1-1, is SAVISQKPSRDICQRGTSLTIQCQVDSQVTMMFWYRQQPGQSLTLIATANQGSEATYESGFVIDKFPISRPNLTFSTLTVSNMSPEDSSIYLCSGKMSGHTEAFFGQGTRLTVV.

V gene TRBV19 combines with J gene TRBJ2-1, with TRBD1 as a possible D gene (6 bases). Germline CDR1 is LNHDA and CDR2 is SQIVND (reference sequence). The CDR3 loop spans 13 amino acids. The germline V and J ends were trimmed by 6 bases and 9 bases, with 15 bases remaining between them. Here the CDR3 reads CASSAQPQGEQFF. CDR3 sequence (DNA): TGTGCCAGTAGCGCCCAACCACAGGGTGAGCAGTTCTTC.

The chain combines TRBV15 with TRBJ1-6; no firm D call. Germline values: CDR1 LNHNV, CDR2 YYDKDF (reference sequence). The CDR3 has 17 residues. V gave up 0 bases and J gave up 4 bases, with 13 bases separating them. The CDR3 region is CATSREGQANYNSPLHF. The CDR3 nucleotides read TGTGCCACCAGCAGAGAAGGGCAGGCAAATTATAATTCACCCCTCCACTTT.

CDR3 region: CASSPFGAEELFF. The CDR3 DNA sequence: TGCGCCAGCAGCCCTTTTGGAGCGGAGGAACTGTTTTTT. The chain carries TRBV5-1 and TRBJ1-4; D is unresolved. CDR1 and CDR2 from the germline V gene are SGHRS and YFSETQ. The V gene lost 4 bases and the J gene lost 12 bases, with 16 bases spanning the gap. The CDR3 is made up of 13 amino acids.